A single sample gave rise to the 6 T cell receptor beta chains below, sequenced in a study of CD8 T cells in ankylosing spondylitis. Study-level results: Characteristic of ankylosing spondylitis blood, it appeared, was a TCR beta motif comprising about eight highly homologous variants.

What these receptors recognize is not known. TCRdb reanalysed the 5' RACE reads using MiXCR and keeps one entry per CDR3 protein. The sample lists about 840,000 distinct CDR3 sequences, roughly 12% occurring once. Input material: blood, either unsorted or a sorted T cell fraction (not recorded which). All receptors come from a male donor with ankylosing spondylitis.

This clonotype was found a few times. CDR3 sequence reads: CATGRGNTEAFF. The CDR3, as DNA: TGTGCCACCGGGCGGGGGAACACTGAAGCTTTCTTT. The chain carries TRBV12-3 or TRBV12-4 and TRBJ1-1; D ambiguous. The CDR3 spans 12 residues. V was shortened by 10 bases and J by 1 base, with 10 bases between the two germline ends.

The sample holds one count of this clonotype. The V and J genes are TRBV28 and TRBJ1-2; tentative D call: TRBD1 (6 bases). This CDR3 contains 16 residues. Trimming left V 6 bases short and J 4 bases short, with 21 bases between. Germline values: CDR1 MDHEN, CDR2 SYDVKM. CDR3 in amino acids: CASSPLDGGGLYGYTF. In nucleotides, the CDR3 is TGTGCCAGCAGCCCTCTCGACGGGGGCGGCCTCTATGGCTACACCTTC.

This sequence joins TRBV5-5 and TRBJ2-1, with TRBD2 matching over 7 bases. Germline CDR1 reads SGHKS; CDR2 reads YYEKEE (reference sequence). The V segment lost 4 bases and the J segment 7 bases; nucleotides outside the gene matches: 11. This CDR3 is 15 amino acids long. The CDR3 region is CASSMGGERVNEQFF. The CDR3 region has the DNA TGTGCCAGCAGCATGGGGGGGGAGAGGGTAAATGAGCAGTTCTTC.

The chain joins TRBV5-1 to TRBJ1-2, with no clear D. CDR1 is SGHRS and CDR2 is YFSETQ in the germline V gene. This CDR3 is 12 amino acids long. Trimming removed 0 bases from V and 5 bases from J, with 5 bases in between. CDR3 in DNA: TGCGCCAGCAGCTTGGACATTTATGGCTACACCTTC. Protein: CASSLDIYGYTF.

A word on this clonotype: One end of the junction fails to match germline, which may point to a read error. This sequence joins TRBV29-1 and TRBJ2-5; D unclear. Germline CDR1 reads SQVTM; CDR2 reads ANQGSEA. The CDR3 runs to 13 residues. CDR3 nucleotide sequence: TGCAGCGCATTACACGCATTCCAAGAGACCAAGTACTTC. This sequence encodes CSALHAFQETKYF.

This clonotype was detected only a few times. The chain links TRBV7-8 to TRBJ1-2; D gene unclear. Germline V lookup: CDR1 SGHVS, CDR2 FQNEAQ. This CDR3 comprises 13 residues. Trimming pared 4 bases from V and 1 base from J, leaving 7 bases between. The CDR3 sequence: CASSYSLNYGYTF. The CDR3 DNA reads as TGTGCCAGCAGCTACAGCCTTAACTATGGCTACACCTTC.